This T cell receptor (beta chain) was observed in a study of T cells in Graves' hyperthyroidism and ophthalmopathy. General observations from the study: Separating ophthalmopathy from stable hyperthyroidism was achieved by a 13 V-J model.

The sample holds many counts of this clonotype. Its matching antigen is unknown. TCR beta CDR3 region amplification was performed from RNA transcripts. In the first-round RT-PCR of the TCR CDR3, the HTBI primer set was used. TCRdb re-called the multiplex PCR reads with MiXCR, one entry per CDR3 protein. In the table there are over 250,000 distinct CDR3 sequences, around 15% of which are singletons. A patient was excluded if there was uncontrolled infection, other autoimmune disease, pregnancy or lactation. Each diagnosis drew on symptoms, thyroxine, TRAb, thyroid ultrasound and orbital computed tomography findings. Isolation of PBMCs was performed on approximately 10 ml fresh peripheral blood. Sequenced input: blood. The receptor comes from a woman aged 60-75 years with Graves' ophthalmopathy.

In DNA form, the CDR3 reads TGTGCCAGCAGTTACACAGGGGCTCACTTTCCATCCTACAATGAGCAGTTCTTC. Translating it yields CASSYTGAHFPSYNEQFF. The chain couples TRBV6-6 to TRBJ2-1; 7 bases line up with TRBD1. CDR3 length: 18 amino acids. The trim removed 2 bases at V and 1 base at J, leaving 11 bases unmatched. Germline V gene sequence: CDR1 MNHNY, CDR2 SVGAGI (reference sequence).